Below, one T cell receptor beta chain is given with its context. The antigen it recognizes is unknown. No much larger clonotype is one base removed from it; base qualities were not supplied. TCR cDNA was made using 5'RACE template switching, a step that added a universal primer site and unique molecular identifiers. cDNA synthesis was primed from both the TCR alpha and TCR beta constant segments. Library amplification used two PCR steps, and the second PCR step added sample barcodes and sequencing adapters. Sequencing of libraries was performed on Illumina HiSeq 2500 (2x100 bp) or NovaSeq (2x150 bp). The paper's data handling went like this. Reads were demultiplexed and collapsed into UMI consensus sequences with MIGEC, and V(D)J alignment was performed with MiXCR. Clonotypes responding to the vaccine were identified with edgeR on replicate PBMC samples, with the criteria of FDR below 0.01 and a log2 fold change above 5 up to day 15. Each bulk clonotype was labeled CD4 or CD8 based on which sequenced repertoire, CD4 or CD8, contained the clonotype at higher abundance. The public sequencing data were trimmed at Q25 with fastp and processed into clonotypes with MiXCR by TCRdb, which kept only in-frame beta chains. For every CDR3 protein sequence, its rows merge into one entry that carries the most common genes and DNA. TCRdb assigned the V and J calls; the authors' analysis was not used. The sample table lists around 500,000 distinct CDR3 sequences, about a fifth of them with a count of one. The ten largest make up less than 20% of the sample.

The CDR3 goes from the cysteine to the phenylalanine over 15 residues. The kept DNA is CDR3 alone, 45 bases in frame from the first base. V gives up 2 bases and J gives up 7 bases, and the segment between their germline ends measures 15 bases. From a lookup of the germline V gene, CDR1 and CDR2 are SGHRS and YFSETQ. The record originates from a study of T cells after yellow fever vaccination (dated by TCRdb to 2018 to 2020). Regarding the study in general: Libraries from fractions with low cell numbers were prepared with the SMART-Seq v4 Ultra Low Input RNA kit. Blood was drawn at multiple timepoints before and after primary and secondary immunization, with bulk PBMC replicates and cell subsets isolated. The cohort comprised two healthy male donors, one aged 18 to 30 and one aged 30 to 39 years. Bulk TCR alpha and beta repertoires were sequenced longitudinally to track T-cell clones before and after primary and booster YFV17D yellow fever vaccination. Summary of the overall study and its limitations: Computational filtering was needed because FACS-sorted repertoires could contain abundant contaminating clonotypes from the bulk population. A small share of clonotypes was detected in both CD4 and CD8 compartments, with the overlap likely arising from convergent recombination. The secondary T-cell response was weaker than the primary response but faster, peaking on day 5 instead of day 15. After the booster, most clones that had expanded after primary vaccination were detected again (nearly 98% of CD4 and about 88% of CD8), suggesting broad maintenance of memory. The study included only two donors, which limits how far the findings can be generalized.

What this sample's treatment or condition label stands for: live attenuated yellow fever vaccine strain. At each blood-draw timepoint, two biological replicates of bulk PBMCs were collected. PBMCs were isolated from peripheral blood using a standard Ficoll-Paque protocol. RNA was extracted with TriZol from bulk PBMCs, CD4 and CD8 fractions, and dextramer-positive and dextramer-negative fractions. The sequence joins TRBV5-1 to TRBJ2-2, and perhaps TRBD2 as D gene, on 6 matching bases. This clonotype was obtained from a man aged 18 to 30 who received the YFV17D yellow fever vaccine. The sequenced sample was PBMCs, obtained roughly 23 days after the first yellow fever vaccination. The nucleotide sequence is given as TGCGCCAGCAGCTTAGGCCAGGGAGGCGGCGGGGAGCTGTTTTTT. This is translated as CASSLGQGGGGELFF.